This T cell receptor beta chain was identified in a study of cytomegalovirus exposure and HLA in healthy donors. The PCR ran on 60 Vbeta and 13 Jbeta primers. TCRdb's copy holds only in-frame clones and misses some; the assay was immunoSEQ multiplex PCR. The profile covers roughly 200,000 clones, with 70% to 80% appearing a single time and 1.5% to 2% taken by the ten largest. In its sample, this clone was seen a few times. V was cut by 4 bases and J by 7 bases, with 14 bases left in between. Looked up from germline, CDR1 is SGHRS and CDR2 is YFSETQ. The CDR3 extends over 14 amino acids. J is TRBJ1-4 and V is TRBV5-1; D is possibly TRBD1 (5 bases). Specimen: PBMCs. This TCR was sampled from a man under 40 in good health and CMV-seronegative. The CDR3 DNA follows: TGCGCCAGCAGCGTGACAGACGGTGGTGAAAAACTGTTTTTT. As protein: CASSVTDGGEKLFF.